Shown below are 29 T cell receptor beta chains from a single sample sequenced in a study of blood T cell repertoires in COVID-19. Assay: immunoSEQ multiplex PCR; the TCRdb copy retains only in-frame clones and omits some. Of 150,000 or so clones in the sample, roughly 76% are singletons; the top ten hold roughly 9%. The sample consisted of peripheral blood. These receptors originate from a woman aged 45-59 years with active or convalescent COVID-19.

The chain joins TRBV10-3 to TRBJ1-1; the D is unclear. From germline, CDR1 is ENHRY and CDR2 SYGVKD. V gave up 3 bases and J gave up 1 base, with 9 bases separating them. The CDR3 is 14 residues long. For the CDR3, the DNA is TGTGCCATCAGTGATCCGACAAGGAACACTGAAGCTTTCTTT. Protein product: CAISDPTRNTEAFF.

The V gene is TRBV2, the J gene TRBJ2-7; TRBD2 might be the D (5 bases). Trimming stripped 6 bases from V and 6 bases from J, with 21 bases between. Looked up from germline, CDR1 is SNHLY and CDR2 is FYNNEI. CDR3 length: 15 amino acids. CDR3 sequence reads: CASSPAATARGEQYF. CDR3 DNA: TGTGCCAGCAGCCCCGCGGCAACCGCCCGGGGCGAGCAGTACTTC.

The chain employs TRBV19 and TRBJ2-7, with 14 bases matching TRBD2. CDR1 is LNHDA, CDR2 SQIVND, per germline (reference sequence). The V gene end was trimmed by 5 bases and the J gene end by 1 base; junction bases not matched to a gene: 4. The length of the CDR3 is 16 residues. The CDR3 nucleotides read TGTGCCAGTAGTCAGGGACTAGCGGGGGTTTCCTACGAGCAGTACTTC. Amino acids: CASSQGLAGVSYEQYF.

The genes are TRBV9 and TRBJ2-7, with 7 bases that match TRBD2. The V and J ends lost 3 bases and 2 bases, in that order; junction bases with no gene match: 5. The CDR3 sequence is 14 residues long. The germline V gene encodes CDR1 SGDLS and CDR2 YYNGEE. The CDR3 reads CASSAGRGTYEQYF. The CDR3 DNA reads TGTGCCAGCAGCGCGGGGCGGGGGACCTACGAGCAGTACTTC.

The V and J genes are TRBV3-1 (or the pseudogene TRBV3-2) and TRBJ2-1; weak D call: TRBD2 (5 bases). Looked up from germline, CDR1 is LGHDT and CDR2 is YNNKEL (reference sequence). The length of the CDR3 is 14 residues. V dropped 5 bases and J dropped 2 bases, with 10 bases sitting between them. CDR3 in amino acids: CASSIASAYNEQFF. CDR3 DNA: TGTGCCAGCAGCATAGCGTCAGCCTACAATGAGCAGTTCTTC.

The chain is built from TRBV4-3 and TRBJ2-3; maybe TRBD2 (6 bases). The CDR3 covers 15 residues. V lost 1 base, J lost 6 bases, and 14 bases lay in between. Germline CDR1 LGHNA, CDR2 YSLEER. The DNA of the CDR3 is TGCGCCAGCAGCCAAGGCCGGAGACTAGACGATACGCAGTATTTT. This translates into CASSQGRRLDDTQYF.

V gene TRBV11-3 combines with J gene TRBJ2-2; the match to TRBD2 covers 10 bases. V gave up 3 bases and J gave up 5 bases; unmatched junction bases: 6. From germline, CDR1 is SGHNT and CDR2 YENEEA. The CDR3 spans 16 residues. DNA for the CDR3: TGTGCCAGCAGCTTGGGAGCGGGGGGGCGTACCGGGGAGCTGTTTTTT. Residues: CASSLGAGGRTGELFF.

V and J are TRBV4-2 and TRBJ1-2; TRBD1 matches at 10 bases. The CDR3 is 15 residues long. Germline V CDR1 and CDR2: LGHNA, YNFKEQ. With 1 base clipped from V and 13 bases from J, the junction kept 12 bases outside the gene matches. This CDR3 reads CASSQGEGQGLRATF. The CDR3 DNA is TGTGCCAGCAGCCAAGGAGAGGGACAGGGGCTACGTGCCACCTTC.

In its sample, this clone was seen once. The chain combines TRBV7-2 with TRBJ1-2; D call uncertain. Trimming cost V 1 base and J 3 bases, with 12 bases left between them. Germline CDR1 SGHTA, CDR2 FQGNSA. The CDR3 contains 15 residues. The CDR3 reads CASSLDPREHYGYTF. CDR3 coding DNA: TGTGCCAGCAGCTTAGATCCCCGGGAACACTATGGCTACACCTTC.

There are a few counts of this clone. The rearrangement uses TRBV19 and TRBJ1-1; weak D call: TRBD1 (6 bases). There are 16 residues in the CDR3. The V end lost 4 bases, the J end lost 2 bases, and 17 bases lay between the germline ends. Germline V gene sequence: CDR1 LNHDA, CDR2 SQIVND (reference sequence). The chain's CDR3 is CASSTSIGQPNTEAFF. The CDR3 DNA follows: TGTGCCAGTAGTACATCAATTGGACAGCCTAACACTGAAGCTTTCTTT.

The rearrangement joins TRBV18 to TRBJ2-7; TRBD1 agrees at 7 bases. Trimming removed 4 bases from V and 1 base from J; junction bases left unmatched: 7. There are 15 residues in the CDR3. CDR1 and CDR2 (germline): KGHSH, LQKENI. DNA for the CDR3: TGTGCCAGCTCACAGGACAGGATAAGGTCCTACGAGCAGTACTTC. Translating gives CASSQDRIRSYEQYF.

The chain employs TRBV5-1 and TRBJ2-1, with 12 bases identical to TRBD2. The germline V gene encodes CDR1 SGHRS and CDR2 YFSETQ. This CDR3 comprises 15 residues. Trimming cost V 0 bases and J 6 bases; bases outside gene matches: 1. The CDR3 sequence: CASSLASGGVNEQFF. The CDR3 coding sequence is TGCGCCAGCAGCTTGGCTAGCGGGGGGGTCAATGAGCAGTTCTTC.

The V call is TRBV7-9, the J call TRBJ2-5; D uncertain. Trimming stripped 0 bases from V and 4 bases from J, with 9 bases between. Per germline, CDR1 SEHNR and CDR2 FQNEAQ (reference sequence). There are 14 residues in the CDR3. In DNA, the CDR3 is TGTGCCAGCAGCTTAGCGGTCACTGCAGAGACCCAGTACTTC. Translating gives CASSLAVTAETQYF.

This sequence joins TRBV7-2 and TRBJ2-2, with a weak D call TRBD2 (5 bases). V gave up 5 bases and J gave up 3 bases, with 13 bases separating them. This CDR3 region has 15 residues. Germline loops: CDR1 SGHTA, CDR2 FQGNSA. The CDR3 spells CASSPGWGDTGELFF. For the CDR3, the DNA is TGTGCCAGCAGCCCGGGATGGGGAGACACCGGGGAGCTGTTTTTT.

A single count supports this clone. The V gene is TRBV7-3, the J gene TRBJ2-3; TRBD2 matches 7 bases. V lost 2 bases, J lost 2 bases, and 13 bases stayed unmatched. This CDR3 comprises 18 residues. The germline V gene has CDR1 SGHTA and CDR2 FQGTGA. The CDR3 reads CASSLPASGGGATDTQYF. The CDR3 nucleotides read TGTGCCAGCAGCTTACCGGCGTCGGGCGGGGGAGCCACAGATACGCAGTATTTT.

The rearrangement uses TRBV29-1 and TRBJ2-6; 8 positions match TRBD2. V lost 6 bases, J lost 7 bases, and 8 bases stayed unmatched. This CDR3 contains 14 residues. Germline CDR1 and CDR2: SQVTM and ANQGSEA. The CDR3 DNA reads TGCAGCGTATTCGGGGGGGGGACAGCCAACGTCCTGACTTTC. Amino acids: CSVFGGGTANVLTF.

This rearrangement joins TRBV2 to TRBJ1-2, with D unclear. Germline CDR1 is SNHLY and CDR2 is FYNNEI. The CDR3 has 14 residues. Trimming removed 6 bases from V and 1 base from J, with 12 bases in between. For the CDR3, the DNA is TGTGCCAGCAGCGCGGGCGGCCTTAACTATGGCTACACCTTC. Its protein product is CASSAGGLNYGYTF.

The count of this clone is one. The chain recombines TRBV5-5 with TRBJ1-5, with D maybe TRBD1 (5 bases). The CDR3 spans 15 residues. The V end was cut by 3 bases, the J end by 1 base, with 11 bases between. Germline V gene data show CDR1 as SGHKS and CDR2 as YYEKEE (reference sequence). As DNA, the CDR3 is TGTGCCAGCAGCTCCGTAGGGGTGAGCAATCAGCCCCAGCATTTT. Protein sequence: CASSSVGVSNQPQHF.

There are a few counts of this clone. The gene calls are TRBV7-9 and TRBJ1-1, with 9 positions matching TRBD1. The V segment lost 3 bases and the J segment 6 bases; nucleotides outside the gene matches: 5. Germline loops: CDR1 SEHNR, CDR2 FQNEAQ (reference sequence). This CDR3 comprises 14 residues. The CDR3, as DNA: TGTGCCAGCAGCTTTCCGGGACAGGGATCTGAAGCTTTCTTT. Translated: CASSFPGQGSEAFF. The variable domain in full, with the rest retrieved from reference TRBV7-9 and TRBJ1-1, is DTGVSQNPRHKITKRGQNVTFRCDPISEHNRLYWYRQTLGQGPEFLTYFQNEAQLEKSRLLSDRFSAERPKGSFSTLEIQRTEQGDSAMYLCASSFPGQGSEAFFGQGTRLTVV.

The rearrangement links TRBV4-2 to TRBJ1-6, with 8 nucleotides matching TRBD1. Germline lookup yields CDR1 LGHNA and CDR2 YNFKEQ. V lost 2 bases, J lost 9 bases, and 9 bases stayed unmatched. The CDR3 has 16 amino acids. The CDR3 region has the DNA TGTGCCAGCAGCCAAAAGGTGACAGGGGCGAGTTCACCCCTCCACTTT. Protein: CASSQKVTGASSPLHF.

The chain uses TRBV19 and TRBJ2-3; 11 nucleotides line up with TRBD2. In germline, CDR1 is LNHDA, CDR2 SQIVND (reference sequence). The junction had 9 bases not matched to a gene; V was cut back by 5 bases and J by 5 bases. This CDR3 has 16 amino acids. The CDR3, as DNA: TGTGCCAGTAGTTTAGCACTAGCGGGAGAGGGAGATACGCAGTATTTT. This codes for CASSLALAGEGDTQYF.

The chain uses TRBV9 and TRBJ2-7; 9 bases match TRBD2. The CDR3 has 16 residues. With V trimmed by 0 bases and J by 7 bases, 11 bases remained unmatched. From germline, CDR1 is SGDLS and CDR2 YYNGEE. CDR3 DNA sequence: TGTGCCAGCAGCGTAGAGGGTAGCGGGAGCTGGAGGGAGCAGTACTTC. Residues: CASSVEGSGSWREQYF. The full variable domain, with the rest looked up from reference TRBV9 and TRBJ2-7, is DSGVTQTPKHLITATGQRVTLRCSPRSGDLSVYWYQQSLDQGLQFLIQYYNGEERAKGNILERFSAQQFPDLHSELNLSSLELGDSALYFCASSVEGSGSWREQYFGPGTRLTVT.

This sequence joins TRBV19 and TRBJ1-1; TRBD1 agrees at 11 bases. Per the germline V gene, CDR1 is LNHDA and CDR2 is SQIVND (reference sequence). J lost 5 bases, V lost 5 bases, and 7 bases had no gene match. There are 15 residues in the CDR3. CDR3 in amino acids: CASSLLRDRGTEAFF. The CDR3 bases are TGTGCCAGTAGTCTTCTGAGGGACAGGGGGACTGAAGCTTTCTTT.

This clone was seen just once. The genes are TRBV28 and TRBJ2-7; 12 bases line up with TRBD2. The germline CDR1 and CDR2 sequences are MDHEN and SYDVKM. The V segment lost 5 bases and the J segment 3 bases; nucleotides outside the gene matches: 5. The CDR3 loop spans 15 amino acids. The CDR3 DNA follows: TGTGCCAGCAGTCGCACTAGCGGGAGGCTCTACGAGCAGTACTTC. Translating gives CASSRTSGRLYEQYF. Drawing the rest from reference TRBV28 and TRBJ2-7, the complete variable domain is DVKVTQSSRYLVKRTGEKVFLECVQDMDHENMFWYRQDPGLGLRLIYFSYDVKMKEKGDIPEGYSVSREKKERFSLILESASTNQTSMYLCASSRTSGRLYEQYFGPGTRLTVT.

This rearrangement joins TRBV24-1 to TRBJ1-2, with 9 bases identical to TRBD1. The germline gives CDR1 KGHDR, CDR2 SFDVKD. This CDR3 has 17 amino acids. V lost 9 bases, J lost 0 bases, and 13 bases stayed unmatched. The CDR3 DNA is TGTGCCACCCTGGAGGAACAGGGGGCGCCTTCTAACTATGGCTACACCTTC. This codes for CATLEEQGAPSNYGYTF.

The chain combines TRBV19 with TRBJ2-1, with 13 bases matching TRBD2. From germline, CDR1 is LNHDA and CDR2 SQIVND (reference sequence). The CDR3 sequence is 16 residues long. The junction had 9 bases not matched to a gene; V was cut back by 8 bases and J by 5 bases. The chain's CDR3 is CASHRGGLAGNNEQFF. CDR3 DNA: TGTGCCAGTCATCGGGGGGGACTAGCGGGAAACAATGAGCAGTTCTTC.

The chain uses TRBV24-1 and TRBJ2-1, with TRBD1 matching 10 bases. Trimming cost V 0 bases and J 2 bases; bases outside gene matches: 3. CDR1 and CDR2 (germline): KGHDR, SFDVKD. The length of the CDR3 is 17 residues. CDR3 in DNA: TGTGCCACCAGTGATTTGGAGACAGGGGGCGCCTACAATGAGCAGTTCTTC. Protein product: CATSDLETGGAYNEQFF.

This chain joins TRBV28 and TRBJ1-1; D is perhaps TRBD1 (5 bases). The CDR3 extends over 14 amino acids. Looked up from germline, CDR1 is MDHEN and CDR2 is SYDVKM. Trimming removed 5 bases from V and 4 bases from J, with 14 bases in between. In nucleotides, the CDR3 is TGTGCCAGCAGTCTGACGGGACTAGGCACTGAAGCTTTCTTT. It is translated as CASSLTGLGTEAFF.

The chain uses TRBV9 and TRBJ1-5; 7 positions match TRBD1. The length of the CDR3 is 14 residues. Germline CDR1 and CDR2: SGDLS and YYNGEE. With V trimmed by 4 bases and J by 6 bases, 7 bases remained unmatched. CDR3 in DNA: TGTGCCAGCAGCACCGACAGGGCGGGTCAGCCCCAGCATTTT. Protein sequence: CASSTDRAGQPQHF.